What follows are 29 T cell receptor beta chains derived from one specimen sequenced in a study of blood T cell repertoires in COVID-19. Libraries were prepared by immunoSEQ multiplex PCR; TCRdb keeps only in-frame clonotypes and omits some of them. The table has about 76,000 clones, around 86% seen once. Sequencing was done on a sample of peripheral blood. These receptors were collected from a human donor in a cohort sampled during active COVID-19.

V is TRBV4-1 and J is TRBJ1-2; 8 nucleotides agree with TRBD1. Trimming cost V 1 base and J 5 bases; bases outside gene matches: 18. The CDR3 length is 19 residues. Germline CDR1 and CDR2: MGHRA and YSYEKL. CDR3 protein: CASSQVRLSGQGLIYGYTF. CDR3 DNA sequence: TGCGCCAGCAGCCAAGTCAGATTAAGTGGACAGGGACTCATTTATGGCTACACCTTC.

This clone was found once. V and J are TRBV11-2 and TRBJ2-5; 10 nucleotides line up with TRBD2. Trimming removed 1 base from V and 2 bases from J; junction bases left unmatched: 10. The CDR3 has 18 amino acids. Germline V gives CDR1 SGHAT, CDR2 FQNNGV. The CDR3 coding sequence is TGTGCCAGCAGCTTAGGACGGGGTCTAGCGGGGGTTCAAGAGACCCAGTACTTC. Protein product: CASSLGRGLAGVQETQYF.

J is TRBJ1-3 and V is TRBV5-6; a possible D gene is TRBD1 (6 bases). Germline-derived CDR1 and CDR2 are SGHDT and YYEEEE. V was pared by 4 bases and J by 0 bases, with 14 bases between. The CDR3 covers 16 residues. CDR3 in DNA: TGTGCCAGCAGCCCGGAACAGGGCCGCTCTGGAAACACCATATATTTT. This translates into CASSPEQGRSGNTIYF. Full variable domain (missing parts from reference TRBV5-6 and TRBJ1-3): DAGVTQSPTHLIKTRGQQVTLRCSPKSGHDTVSWYQQALGQGPQFIFQYYEEEERQRGNFPDRFSGHQFPNYSSELNVNALLLGDSALYLCASSPEQGRSGNTIYFGEGSWLTVV.

This clone is a singleton in its sample. The chain uses TRBV4-1 and TRBJ2-1; 7 bases map to TRBD1. The CDR3 is 15 residues long. CDR1 is MGHRA, CDR2 YSYEKL, per germline. V gave up 1 base and J gave up 3 bases; unmatched junction bases: 3. This CDR3 reads CASSQVQGDYNEQFF. The CDR3 DNA sequence: TGCGCCAGCAGCCAAGTGCAGGGGGACTACAATGAGCAGTTCTTC.

This chain links TRBV5-6 with TRBJ2-3, with 8 bases lining up with TRBD2. The length of the CDR3 is 17 residues. Trimming removed 6 bases from V and 2 bases from J; junction bases left unmatched: 14. CDR1 and CDR2 (germline): SGHDT, YYEEEE. The CDR3: CASNLPSGGPPTDTQYF. CDR3 bases: TGTGCCAGCAACCTCCCCAGCGGGGGACCCCCCACAGATACGCAGTATTTT.

V usage is TRBV3-1 (or the pseudogene TRBV3-2) and J usage is TRBJ2-5, with 10 bases aligning to TRBD2. The germline V gene has CDR1 LGHDT and CDR2 YNNKEL (reference sequence). The length of the CDR3 is 16 residues. V dropped 4 bases and J dropped 5; count of bases not matched to a gene: 10. This chain's CDR3 is CASSLPPTSGVETQYF. The CDR3 DNA sequence: TGTGCCAGCAGCCTCCCCCCCACTAGCGGGGTGGAGACCCAGTACTTC.

This chain links TRBV19 with TRBJ1-1, with a tentative D call TRBD1 (6 bases). V gave up 6 bases and J gave up 7 bases, with 12 bases separating them. The CDR3 runs 12 residues. The V gene's germline CDR1 is LNHDA and CDR2 SQIVND (reference sequence). As DNA, the CDR3 is TGTGCCAGTAGGTACAGGGACGGTGAAGCTTTCTTT. It yields the protein CASRYRDGEAFF. Using reference TRBV19 and TRBJ1-1 for the parts outside the CDR3, the full variable domain is DGGITQSPKYLFRKEGQNVTLSCEQNLNHDAMYWYRQDPGQGLRLIYYSQIVNDFQKGDIAEGYSVSREKKESFPLTVTSAQKNPTAFYLCASRYRDGEAFFGQGTRLTVV.

The genes are TRBV5-5 and TRBJ2-5; 7 positions agree with TRBD1. Germline V gene data show CDR1 as SGHKS and CDR2 as YYEKEE (reference sequence). Losses at the gene ends were 2 bases for V and 2 bases for J; bases not matched to a gene: 12. This CDR3 has 17 amino acids. The CDR3 loop is CASSLYIGTDTQETQYF. The DNA for the CDR3 is TGTGCCAGCAGCTTATATATCGGGACAGATACTCAAGAGACCCAGTACTTC.

V and J are TRBV5-5 and TRBJ1-2; perhaps TRBD1 as D (5 bases). The V gene's germline CDR1 is SGHKS and CDR2 YYEKEE (reference sequence). The CDR3 contains 12 residues. V gave up 4 bases and J gave up 4 bases, with 8 bases separating them. As DNA, the CDR3 is TGTGCCAGCAGCCCAGACAGCTATGGCTACACCTTC. Translating gives CASSPDSYGYTF.

The rearrangement uses TRBV7-2 and TRBJ2-5, with D perhaps TRBD2 (5 bases). CDR1 and CDR2 (germline): SGHTA, FQGNSA. This CDR3 is built from 14 residues. The V end lost 5 bases, the J end lost 2 bases, and 12 bases lay between the germline ends. In DNA form, the CDR3 reads TGTGCCAGCAGCACCGACTACTTTCAAGAGACCCAGTACTTC. Amino acid sequence: CASSTDYFQETQYF.

The CDR3 nucleotides are TGCGCCAGCAGCTTGGTTGTTGTCGCAGATACGCAGTATTTT. Amino acid sequence: CASSLVVVADTQYF. The chain joins TRBV5-1 to TRBJ2-3, with D hard to call. Germline loops: CDR1 SGHRS, CDR2 YFSETQ. This CDR3 comprises 14 residues. Trimming pared 0 bases from V and 4 bases from J, leaving 9 bases between. Filled out from reference TRBV5-1 and TRBJ2-3, the complete variable domain reads KAGVTQTPRYLIKTRGQQVTLSCSPISGHRSVSWYQQTPGQGLQFLFEYFSETQRNKGNFPGRFSGRQFSNSRSEMNVSTLELGDSALYLCASSLVVVADTQYFGPGTRLTVL.

Only a few counts were recorded for this clone. V and J are TRBV19 and TRBJ2-7; no definite D call. The CDR3 runs to 15 residues. Germline V CDR1 and CDR2: LNHDA, SQIVND (reference sequence). Deletions cut 9 bases from V and 2 bases from J, with 20 bases between. DNA of the CDR3: TGTGCCAGCGCCCCTTTGGCAGCAGGAACCTACGAGCAGTACTTC. It specifies CASAPLAAGTYEQYF.

This chain joins TRBV7-2 and TRBJ2-3, with TRBD2 as a possible D gene (6 bases). The V end was cut by 3 bases, the J end by 2 bases, with 9 bases between. Germline CDR1 SGHTA, CDR2 FQGNSA. The CDR3 consists of 14 residues. CDR3 sequence: CASSFGSYTDTQYF. The DNA of the CDR3 is TGTGCCAGCAGCTTCGGGAGTTACACAGATACGCAGTATTTT. The complete variable domain, with remaining parts taken from reference TRBV7-2 and TRBJ2-3, reads GAGVSQSPSNKVTEKGKDVELRCDPISGHTALYWYRQSLGQGLEFLIYFQGNSAPDKSGLPSDRFSAERTGGSVSTLTIQRTQQEDSAVYLCASSFGSYTDTQYFGPGTRLTVL.

The V gene is TRBV4-1, the J gene TRBJ2-7; TRBD1 agrees at 10 bases. The V and J ends lost 5 bases and 2 bases, in that order; junction bases with no gene match: 15. CDR1 MGHRA and CDR2 YSYEKL come from the germline V gene. The CDR3 consists of 18 residues. The CDR3 DNA is TGCGCCAGCAGCTCGGGACAGGGGACTGATTCTCAACCCTACGAGCAGTACTTC. Its translation: CASSSGQGTDSQPYEQYF.

The gene calls are TRBV5-4 and TRBJ2-1; possibly TRBD2 for D (5 bases). CDR1 and CDR2 (germline): SGHNT, YYREEE (reference sequence). The CDR3 loop spans 15 amino acids. V was cut by 6 bases and J by 4 bases, with 17 bases left in between. The CDR3 protein is CASTLGGPGYNEQFF. The CDR3 nucleotides are TGTGCCAGCACCCTTGGTGGGCCGGGGTACAATGAGCAGTTCTTC.

The rearrangement uses TRBV5-6 and TRBJ1-1; D might be TRBD1 (5 bases). The germline V and J ends were trimmed by 4 bases and 1 base, with 11 bases remaining between them. CDR3 size: 14 residues. The V gene's germline CDR1 is SGHDT and CDR2 YYEEEE. This CDR3 is CASSPDKGNTEAFF. The CDR3 nucleotides are TGTGCCAGCAGCCCGGACAAGGGGAACACTGAAGCTTTCTTT.

The chain links TRBV6-5 to TRBJ1-4, with TRBD1 matching over 7 bases. Unmatched junction bases numbered 4, after V lost 5 bases and J lost 10 bases. Looked up from germline, CDR1 is MNHEY and CDR2 is SVGAGI. CDR3 size: 12 residues. CDR3 sequence (DNA): TGTGCCAGCAGTCGGGACAGTAGAAAACTGTTTTTT. Encoded protein: CASSRDSRKLFF.

V is TRBV7-2 and J is TRBJ1-1; tentatively, D is TRBD1 (6 bases). Deletions cut 0 bases from V and 0 bases from J, with 11 bases between. The length of the CDR3 is 16 residues. Germline V lookup: CDR1 SGHTA, CDR2 FQGNSA. CDR3 loop: CASSLAPGDMNTEAFF. DNA of the CDR3: TGTGCCAGCAGCTTAGCTCCAGGGGATATGAACACTGAAGCTTTCTTT.

This clone was picked up one time. The CDR3 sequence is CAWSGDRGRWNYGYTF. In DNA form, the CDR3 reads TGTGCCTGGAGTGGGGACAGGGGGCGATGGAACTATGGCTACACCTTC. This chain joins TRBV30 and TRBJ1-2; TRBD1 matches at 12 bases. Trimming cost V 1 base and J 2 bases; bases outside gene matches: 5. Germline V gene sequence: CDR1 GTSNPN, CDR2 SVGIG (reference sequence). CDR3 length: 16 residues.

The V call is TRBV10-3, the J call TRBJ2-1; 9 bases are a match to TRBD2. Per the germline V gene, CDR1 is ENHRY and CDR2 is SYGVKD. The length of the CDR3 is 14 residues. Unmatched junction bases numbered 2, after V lost 4 bases and J lost 4 bases. The CDR3 is CAISGLAAYNEQFF. Here the CDR3 DNA reads TGTGCCATCAGTGGACTAGCGGCGTACAATGAGCAGTTCTTC.

This clone was seen a few times. The chain links TRBV20-1 to TRBJ1-2, with TRBD1 matching 9 bases. The CDR3 is made up of 14 amino acids. CDR1 is DFQATT, CDR2 SNEGSKA, per germline (reference sequence). The V gene end was trimmed by 3 bases and the J gene end by 8 bases; junction bases not matched to a gene: 10. Here the CDR3 reads CSASRTGDHEGYTF. CDR3 sequence (DNA): TGCAGTGCTAGTAGGACAGGGGACCATGAGGGCTACACCTTC.

The genes are TRBV30 and TRBJ1-1; D unresolved. The ends were cut back, 0 bases at V and 4 bases at J, with 9 bases in the middle. The CDR3 length is 13 residues. Germline lookup yields CDR1 GTSNPN and CDR2 SVGIG (reference sequence). The CDR3 spells CAWSVHGFTEAFF. The CDR3 nucleotides read TGTGCCTGGAGTGTACACGGGTTCACTGAAGCTTTCTTT.

The chain has TRBV7-9 and TRBJ1-1, with D possibly being TRBD1 (5 bases). The germline gives CDR1 SEHNR, CDR2 FQNEAQ (reference sequence). V was trimmed by 3 bases and J by 2 bases, leaving 10 bases between them. This CDR3 has 14 residues. DNA for the CDR3: TGTGCCAGCAGCTTTGGGGCCCTAAACACTGAAGCTTTCTTT. This translates into CASSFGALNTEAFF.

The CDR3 sequence: CASSELDRSYEQYF. The CDR3 DNA sequence: TGTGCCAGCAGTGAACTCGACAGATCCTACGAGCAGTACTTC. This sequence joins TRBV2 and TRBJ2-7, with a weak D call TRBD1 (5 bases). This CDR3 is 14 amino acids long. Trimming took 2 bases from V and 1 from J, leaving 9 bases between them. Germline loops: CDR1 SNHLY, CDR2 FYNNEI. Full variable domain (rest looked up from reference TRBV2 and TRBJ2-7): EPEVTQTPSHQVTQMGQEVILRCVPISNHLYFYWYRQILGQKVEFLVSFYNNEISEKSEIFDDQFSVERPDGSNFTLKIRSTKLEDSAMYFCASSELDRSYEQYFGPGTRLTVT.

V gene TRBV5-1 combines with J gene TRBJ2-5, with D tentatively TRBD2 (6 bases). The CDR3 totals 14 residues. Germline CDR1 SGHRS, CDR2 YFSETQ. The germline V and J ends were trimmed by 4 bases and 5 bases, with 15 bases remaining between them. The CDR3 DNA reads TGCGCCAGCAGCGTTGGAGGGGTGGGGGAGACCCAGTACTTC. The encoded protein is CASSVGGVGETQYF.

This chain connects TRBV29-1 to TRBJ2-7; TRBD1 might be the D (8 bases). The V and J ends lost 6 bases and 0 bases respectively, with 15 bases between them. Looked up from germline, CDR1 is SQVTM and CDR2 is ANQGSEA. The CDR3 has 14 amino acids. Here the CDR3 DNA reads TGCAGCGTCGGGGGGACAGGCGCCTCCTACGAGCAGTACTTC. It encodes CSVGGTGASYEQYF.

The V gene is TRBV7-9, the J gene TRBJ1-2, with TRBD1 as a possible D gene (5 bases). In germline, CDR1 is SEHNR, CDR2 FQNEAQ (reference sequence). There are 12 residues in the CDR3. V lost 1 base and J 8 bases, leaving 8 bases between the germline ends. CDR3 region: CASSLGTGGYTF. The DNA of the CDR3 is TGTGCCAGCAGCTTAGGTACAGGAGGCTACACCTTC.

Here the CDR3 reads CASSPPVGQGGGYTF. In nucleotides, the CDR3 is TGTGCCAGCAGCCCACCCGTCGGACAGGGGGGTGGCTACACCTTC. The J gene is TRBJ1-2, the V gene TRBV5-5; 10 nucleotides agree with TRBD1. Germline V CDR1 and CDR2: SGHKS, YYEKEE (reference sequence). The CDR3 extends over 15 amino acids. Unmatched junction bases numbered 10, after V lost 4 bases and J lost 7 bases.

The rearrangement joins TRBV2 to TRBJ1-2, with D hard to call. CDR1 and CDR2 (germline): SNHLY, FYNNEI. The CDR3 is made up of 13 amino acids. Trimming left V 6 bases short and J 3 bases short, with 11 bases between. CDR3 loop: CASSSGPDYGYTF. CDR3 DNA sequence: TGTGCCAGCAGCAGCGGACCGGACTATGGCTACACCTTC.